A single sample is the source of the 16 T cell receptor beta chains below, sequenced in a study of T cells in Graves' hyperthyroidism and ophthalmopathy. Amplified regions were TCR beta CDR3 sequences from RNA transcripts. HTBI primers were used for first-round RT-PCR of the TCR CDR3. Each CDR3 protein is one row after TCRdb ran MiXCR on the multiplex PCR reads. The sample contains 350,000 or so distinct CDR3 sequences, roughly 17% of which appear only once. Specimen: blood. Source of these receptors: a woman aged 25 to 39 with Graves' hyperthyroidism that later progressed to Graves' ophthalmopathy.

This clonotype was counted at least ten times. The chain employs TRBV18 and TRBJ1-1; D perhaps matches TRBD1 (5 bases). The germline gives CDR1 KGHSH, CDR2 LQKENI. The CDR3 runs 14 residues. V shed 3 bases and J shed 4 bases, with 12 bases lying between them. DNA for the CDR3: TGTGCCAGCTCACCGGGACCCGAGGCCACTGAAGCTTTCTTT. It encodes CASSPGPEATEAFF.

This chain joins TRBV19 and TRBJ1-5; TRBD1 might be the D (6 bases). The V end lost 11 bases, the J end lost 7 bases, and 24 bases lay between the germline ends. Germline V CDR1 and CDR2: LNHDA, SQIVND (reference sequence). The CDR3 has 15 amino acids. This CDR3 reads CAAGGAPTAGQPQHF. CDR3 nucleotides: TGTGCCGCGGGGGGGGCCCCCACGGCTGGGCAGCCCCAGCATTTT. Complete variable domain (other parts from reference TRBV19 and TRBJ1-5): DGGITQSPKYLFRKEGQNVTLSCEQNLNHDAMYWYRQDPGQGLRLIYYSQIVNDFQKGDIAEGYSVSREKKESFPLTVTSAQKNPTAFYLCAAGGAPTAGQPQHFGDGTRLSIL.

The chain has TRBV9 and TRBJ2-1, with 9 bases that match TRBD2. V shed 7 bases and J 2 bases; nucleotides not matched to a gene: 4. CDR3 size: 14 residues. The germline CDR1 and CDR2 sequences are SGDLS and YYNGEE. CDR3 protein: CASSREGPYNEQFF. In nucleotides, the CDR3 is TGTGCCAGCTCGCGGGAGGGCCCCTACAATGAGCAGTTCTTC. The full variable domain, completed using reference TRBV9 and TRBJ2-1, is DSGVTQTPKHLITATGQRVTLRCSPRSGDLSVYWYQQSLDQGLQFLIQYYNGEERAKGNILERFSAQQFPDLHSELNLSSLELGDSALYFCASSREGPYNEQFFGPGTRLTVL.

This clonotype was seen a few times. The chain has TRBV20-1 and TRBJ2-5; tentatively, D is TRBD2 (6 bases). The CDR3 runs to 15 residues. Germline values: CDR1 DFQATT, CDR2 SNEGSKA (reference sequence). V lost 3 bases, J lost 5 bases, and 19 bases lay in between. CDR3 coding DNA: TGCAGTGCTAGCGGGCGACAACTAGCTATGGAGACCCAGTACTTC. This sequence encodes CSASGRQLAMETQYF.

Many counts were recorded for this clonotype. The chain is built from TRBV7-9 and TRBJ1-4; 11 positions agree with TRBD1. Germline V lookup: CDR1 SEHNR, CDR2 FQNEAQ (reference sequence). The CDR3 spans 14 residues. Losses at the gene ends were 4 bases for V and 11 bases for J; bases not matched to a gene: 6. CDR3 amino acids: CASSSGQGAYKLFF. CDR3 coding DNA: TGTGCCAGCAGCTCCGGACAGGGGGCGTATAAACTGTTTTTT.

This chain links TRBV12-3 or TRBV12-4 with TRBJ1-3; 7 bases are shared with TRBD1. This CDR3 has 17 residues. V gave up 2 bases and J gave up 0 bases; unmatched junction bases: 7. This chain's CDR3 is CASSLNRGGLSGNTIYF. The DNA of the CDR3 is TGTGCCAGCAGTTTAAACAGGGGAGGACTCTCTGGAAACACCATATATTTT.

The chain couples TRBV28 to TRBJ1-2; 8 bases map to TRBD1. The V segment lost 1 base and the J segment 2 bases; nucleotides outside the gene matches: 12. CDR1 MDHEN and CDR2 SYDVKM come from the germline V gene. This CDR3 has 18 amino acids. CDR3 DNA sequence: TGTGCCAGCAGTTTATTAGCGCCAGGGGGCGCGGGGAACTATGGCTACACCTTC. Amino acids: CASSLLAPGGAGNYGYTF.

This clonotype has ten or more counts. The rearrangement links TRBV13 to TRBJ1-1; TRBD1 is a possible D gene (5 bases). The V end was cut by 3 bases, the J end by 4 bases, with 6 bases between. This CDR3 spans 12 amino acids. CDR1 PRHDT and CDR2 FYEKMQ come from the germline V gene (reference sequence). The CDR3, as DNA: TGTGCCAGCAGCTTCCAGGGCACTGAAGCTTTCTTT. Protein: CASSFQGTEAFF.

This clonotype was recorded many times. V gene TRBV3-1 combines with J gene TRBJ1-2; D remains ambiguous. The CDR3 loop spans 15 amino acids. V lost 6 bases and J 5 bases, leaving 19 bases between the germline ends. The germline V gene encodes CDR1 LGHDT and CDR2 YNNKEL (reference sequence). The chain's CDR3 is CASRPEGVPQYGYTF. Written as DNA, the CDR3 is TGTGCCAGCAGACCAGAGGGAGTGCCCCAGTATGGCTACACCTTC. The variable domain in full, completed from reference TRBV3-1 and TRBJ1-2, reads DTAVSQTPKYLVTQMGNDKSIKCEQNLGHDTMYWYKQDSKKFLKIMFSYNNKELIINETVPNRFSPKSPDKAHLNLHINSLELGDSAVYFCASRPEGVPQYGYTFGSGTRLTVV.

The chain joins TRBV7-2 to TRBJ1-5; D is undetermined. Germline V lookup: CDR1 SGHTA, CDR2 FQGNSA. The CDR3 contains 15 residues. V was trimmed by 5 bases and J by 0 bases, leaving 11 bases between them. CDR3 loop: CASSPDYYSNQPQHF. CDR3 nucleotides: TGTGCCAGCAGCCCGGATTACTATAGCAATCAGCCCCAGCATTTT.

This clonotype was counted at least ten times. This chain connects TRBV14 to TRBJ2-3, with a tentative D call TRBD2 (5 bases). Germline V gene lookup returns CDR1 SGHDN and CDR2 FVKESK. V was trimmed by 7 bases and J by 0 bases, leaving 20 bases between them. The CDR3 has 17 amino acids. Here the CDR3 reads CASNPRTSPSSTDTQYF. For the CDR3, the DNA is TGTGCCAGCAATCCCCGGACTTCTCCCTCTAGCACAGATACGCAGTATTTT.

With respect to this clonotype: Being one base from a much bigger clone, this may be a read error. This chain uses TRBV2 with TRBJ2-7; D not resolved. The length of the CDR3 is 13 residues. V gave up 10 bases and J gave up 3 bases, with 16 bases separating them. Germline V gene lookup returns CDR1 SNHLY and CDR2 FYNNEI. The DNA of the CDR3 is TGTGCCACCGCAGCCCCCTCCTACTACGAGCAGTACTTC. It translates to CATAAPSYYEQYF.

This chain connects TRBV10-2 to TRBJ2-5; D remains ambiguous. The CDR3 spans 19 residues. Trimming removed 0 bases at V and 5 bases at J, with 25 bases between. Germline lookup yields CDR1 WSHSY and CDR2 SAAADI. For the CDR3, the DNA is TGCGCCAGCAGTGAGTCGCGGTGGTCCCGGAACGAAGTGTCGGAGACCCAGTACTTC. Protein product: CASSESRWSRNEVSETQYF.

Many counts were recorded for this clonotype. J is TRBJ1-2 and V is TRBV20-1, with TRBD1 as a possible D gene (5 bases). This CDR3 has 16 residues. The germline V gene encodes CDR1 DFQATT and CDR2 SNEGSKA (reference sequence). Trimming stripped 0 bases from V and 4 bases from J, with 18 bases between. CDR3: CSARDPPRAGGYGYTF. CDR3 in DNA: TGCAGTGCTAGAGATCCCCCCAGGGCAGGCGGCTATGGCTACACCTTC.

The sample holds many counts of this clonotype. CDR3 DNA: TGTGCCAGCAGCCGGGTTGGGGGACAGGGGGCTTACGAGCAGTACTTC. Translating gives CASSRVGGQGAYEQYF. The chain couples TRBV3-1 to TRBJ2-7, with 12 bases that match TRBD1. After removal of 4 bases from V and 4 bases from J, the junction contained 8 bases not matched to a gene. CDR1 is LGHDT and CDR2 is YNNKEL in the germline V gene (reference sequence). This CDR3 region has 16 residues.

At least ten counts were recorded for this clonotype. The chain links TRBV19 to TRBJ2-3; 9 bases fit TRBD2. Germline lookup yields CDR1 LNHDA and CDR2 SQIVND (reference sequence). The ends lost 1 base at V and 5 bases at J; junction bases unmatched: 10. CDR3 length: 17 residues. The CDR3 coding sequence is TGTGCCAGTAGTATAGCGGAGCCGGGACTAGCTATAGATACGCAGTATTTT. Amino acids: CASSIAEPGLAIDTQYF.